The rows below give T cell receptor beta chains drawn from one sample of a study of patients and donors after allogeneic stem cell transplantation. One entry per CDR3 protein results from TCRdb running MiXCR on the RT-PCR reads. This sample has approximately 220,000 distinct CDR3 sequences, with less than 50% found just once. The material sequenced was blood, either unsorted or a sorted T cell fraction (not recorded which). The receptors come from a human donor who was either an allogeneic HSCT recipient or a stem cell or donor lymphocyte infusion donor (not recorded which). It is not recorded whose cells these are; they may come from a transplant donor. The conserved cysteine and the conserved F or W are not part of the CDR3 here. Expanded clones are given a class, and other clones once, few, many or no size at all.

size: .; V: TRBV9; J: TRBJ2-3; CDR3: ASSRWGGGTDTQY
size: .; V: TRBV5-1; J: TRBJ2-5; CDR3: ASTLAAGSETQY
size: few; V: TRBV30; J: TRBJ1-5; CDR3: AWSGGGRNQPQH
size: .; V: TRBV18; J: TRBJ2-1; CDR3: ASSSTGRRNEQF
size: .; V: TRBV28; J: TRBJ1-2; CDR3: ASSWTGNYGYT
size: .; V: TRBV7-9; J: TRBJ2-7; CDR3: ASSFEGIHEQY
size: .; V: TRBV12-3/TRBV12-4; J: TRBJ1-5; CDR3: ASRGQGLSNQPQH
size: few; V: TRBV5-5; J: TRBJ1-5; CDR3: ASSPFLQGYQPQH
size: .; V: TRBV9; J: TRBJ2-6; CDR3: ASSNRQGLGSGANVLT
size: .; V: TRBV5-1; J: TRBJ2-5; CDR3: ASSLELAGRTQY
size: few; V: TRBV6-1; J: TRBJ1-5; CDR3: ASLIYRGNQPQH